This T cell receptor (beta chain) is from a study of blood T cell repertoires in COVID-19. Across the study: Sources were T cells, B-cell-depleted T cells, or PBMCs; the material itself was cDNA or gDNA.

All enrollees were roughly 18 to 95 years old and from about 25 US areas. Some clones are missing from TCRdb's copy, which holds only in-frame ones; the method was immunoSEQ multiplex PCR. Seen here are about 140,000 clones, approximately 80% observed once, and the top ten hold approximately 1.6%. This sequence originates from a woman aged 18-30 years who had been exposed to COVID-19. The material sequenced was PBMCs or T cells enriched from blood (not recorded which).

The CDR3 bases are TGCGCCAGCAGCCAAATTGACACCCGCAACTCTGGAAACACCATATATTTT. Translation: CASSQIDTRNSGNTIYF. This chain joins TRBV4-1 and TRBJ1-3, with D unclear. Germline V gene data show CDR1 as MGHRA and CDR2 as YSYEKL. This CDR3 contains 17 residues. V lost 2 bases, J lost 0 bases, and 14 bases lay in between.